This T cell receptor beta chain came from a study of technical replicates of blood from a handful of donors. With V trimmed by 7 bases and J by 3 bases, 10 bases remained unmatched. This CDR3 has 14 residues. CDR1 SQVTM and CDR2 ANQGSEA come from the germline V gene. The assay was immunoSEQ multiplex PCR, and TCRdb's table has in-frame clones only and misses some. This sample carries tens of thousands of clones, about 95% of them seen once, and the ten largest clones take 0.35% to 0.4%. The specimen sequenced was T cells isolated from PBMCs. The receptor's source is a human donor in good health. The chain joins TRBV29-1 to TRBJ2-7; 9 nucleotides match TRBD1. CDR3: CSAAPGQGIYEQYF. The CDR3 region has the DNA TGCAGCGCAGCACCGGGACAGGGTATCTACGAGCAGTACTTC.